A selection of T cell receptor beta chains follows, all from one sample in a study of cytomegalovirus exposure and HLA in healthy donors. TCRdb's table, derived via immunoSEQ multiplex PCR, lists solely in-frame clones and lacks some. In the table there are about 150,000 clones, roughly 80% of which are singletons. Sequencing used PBMCs. These receptors were taken from a woman in her 30s in good health and CMV-seronegative. Each CDR3 is given with its conserved first and last residue. The order of the fields is CDR3 DNA, CDR3 protein, D gene, clone size, J gene, V gene. The D gene is left open where the match is weak. Not all rows give a size; the values are once, few, many and, for expanded clones, a class.

TGTGCCAGCAGCCTCGGGGCAGGGGGATACGAGCAGTACTTC | CASSLGAGGYEQYF | TRBD1 | once | TRBJ2-7 | TRBV5-6
TGTGCCAGCAGCCCCAGACTAGCGGGAAGGACCTATGAGCAGTTCTTC | CASSPRLAGRTYEQFF | TRBD2 | - | TRBJ2-1 | TRBV7-2
TGTGCCAGCAGCCGAGAACTAGCGGGAGGGTCCTACGAGCAGTACTTC | CASSRELAGGSYEQYF | TRBD2 | - | TRBJ2-7 | TRBV4-2
TGTGCCAGTACTACGGGACTTTCAACAACGGAAGCTTTCTTT | CASTTGLSTTEAFF | - | few | TRBJ1-1 | TRBV19
TGTGCCAGCAGGGGGGCAGGGAACACCGGGGAGCTGTTTTTT | CASRGAGNTGELFF | - | - | TRBJ2-2 | TRBV2
TGTGCCAGTAGCAAACCGGGACAGGGGTATGAAAAACTGTTTTTT | CASSKPGQGYEKLFF | TRBD1 | - | TRBJ1-4 | TRBV19
TGCAGCGGACGGGACAGGGGGCTTGAAGCTTTCTTT | CSGRDRGLEAFF | TRBD1 | few | TRBJ1-1 | TRBV29-1
TGTGCCAGCAGCGGCGGGACTACCAACTACAATGAGCAGTTCTTC | CASSGGTTNYNEQFF | TRBD2 | - | TRBJ2-1 | TRBV5-4
TGTGCCAGCAGTTTGGCGGCCGGGGGTGGCTACACCTTC | CASSLAAGGGYTF | - | - | TRBJ1-2 | TRBV27
TGTGCCAGCAGCTTGGACAGATCCTACGAGCAGTACTTC | CASSLDRSYEQYF | - | - | TRBJ2-7 | TRBV5-4
TGTGCCAGCAGTCTTGACTCACTGGGGCCAGAGACCCAGTACTTC | CASSLDSLGPETQYF | - | once | TRBJ2-5 | TRBV6-6
TGTGCCAGCTCCGTGAACACTGAAGCTTTCTTT | CASSVNTEAFF | - | - | TRBJ1-1 | TRBV6-1
TGTGCCACCCAACAGGGCGACACCGGGGAGCTGTTTTTT | CATQQGDTGELFF | - | few | TRBJ2-2 | TRBV2
TGCAGCGTTGAAGGGCTCACGAACTATGGCTACACCTTC | CSVEGLTNYGYTF | - | - | TRBJ1-2 | TRBV29-1
TGCGCCAGCAGCTTGGGACATTATAGCACAGATACGCAGTATTTT | CASSLGHYSTDTQYF | - | - | TRBJ2-3 | TRBV5-1
TGTGCCAGCAGTCAATCCGGGTACTCCGAGGAGACCCAGTACTTC | CASSQSGYSEETQYF | - | once | TRBJ2-5 | TRBV7-7
TGCGCCAGCAGCTCCTTACAGGAGAACACTGAAGCTTTCTTT | CASSSLQENTEAFF | - | - | TRBJ1-1 | TRBV5-1
TGTGCCAGTAGTTTAACATTCTCCTATAATTCACCCCTCCACTTT | CASSLTFSYNSPLHF | - | once | TRBJ1-6 | TRBV19
TGTGCCAGCAGCTCCCAGTCCGCCTCCCCCGGGGAGCTGTTTTTT | CASSSQSASPGELFF | - | - | TRBJ2-2 | TRBV7-9
TGTGCCAGCAGCGCAGGGCCCACCACGAGACATGGCTACACCTTC | CASSAGPTTRHGYTF | - | - | TRBJ1-2 | TRBV7-9
TGTGCCAGTAAGCCACAGGGGGCCTCTAACTATGGCTACACCTTC | CASKPQGASNYGYTF | TRBD1 | few | TRBJ1-2 | TRBV19
TGCGCCAGCAGCCCAGCAGGTGACACTGAAGCTTTCTTT | CASSPAGDTEAFF | - | - | TRBJ1-1 | TRBV4-3
TGTGCCAGCAGCGTAGGGCAGAATGAGCAGTTCTTC | CASSVGQNEQFF | - | - | TRBJ2-1 | TRBV9
TGTGCCCGTACCCCACAGGGTTGTGGGGTATATAGCAATCAGCCCCAGCATTTT | CARTPQGCGVYSNQPQHF | - | - | TRBJ1-5 | TRBV11-3
TGTGCCATCAGTGAACCGGACAGGGAAGCTTTCTTT | CAISEPDREAFF | TRBD1 | - | TRBJ1-1 | TRBV10-3
TGTGCCAGCTCACCGACAGGGGGGAGCTCTGGGGCCAACGTCCTGACTTTC | CASSPTGGSSGANVLTF | TRBD1 | - | TRBJ2-6 | TRBV18
TGTGCCAGCAGCCTCCGAGGGCTAGCGGGGGGTGATGAGCAGTTCTTC | CASSLRGLAGGDEQFF | TRBD2 | - | TRBJ2-1 | TRBV7-3
TGTGCCAGCAGCCAAGATTTGGGGGACTCAGCCTACGAGCAGTACTTC | CASSQDLGDSAYEQYF | - | once | TRBJ2-7 | TRBV4-2
TGCGCCAGCAGCTGGGGACTAGCGGGATTCCCCTACGAGCAGTACTTC | CASSWGLAGFPYEQYF | TRBD2 | - | TRBJ2-7 | TRBV5-1
TGTGCCAGTACCGCCCGGACAGGGCCCTGGGAGCAGTACTTC | CASTARTGPWEQYF | TRBD1 | - | TRBJ2-7 | TRBV10-3
TGTGCCAGCAGCTTAAGTCGAGTGTCGAACACTGAAGCTTTCTTT | CASSLSRVSNTEAFF | - | - | TRBJ1-1 | TRBV7-2
TGTGCCAGCTCCGGGACAGGGGCCAATGAGCAGTTCTTC | CASSGTGANEQFF | TRBD1 | - | TRBJ2-1 | TRBV2
TGCGCCAGCAGCTCCACTCTTCCAAACACCGGGGAGCTGTTTTTT | CASSSTLPNTGELFF | - | - | TRBJ2-2 | TRBV5-1
TGTGCCATCAGCACATTCCGGGACAGGGCCTACAATGAGCAGTTCTTC | CAISTFRDRAYNEQFF | TRBD1 | - | TRBJ2-1 | TRBV10-3
TGTGCCAGTAGTATAGGAGGCGGTGAAGCTTTCTTT | CASSIGGGEAFF | - | - | TRBJ1-1 | TRBV19
TGTGCCAGCAGTTACTCTCCGGCGGGGACCACTGAAGCTTTCTTT | CASSYSPAGTTEAFF | - | - | TRBJ1-1 | TRBV6-5
TGTGCCACTGCACCAGGGTTTGAGGTTTCACCCCTCCACTTT | CATAPGFEVSPLHF | - | - | TRBJ1-6 | TRBV25-1
TGTGCCAGCAGCCCGACAGGGGTGGACACTGAAGCTTTCTTT | CASSPTGVDTEAFF | TRBD1 | - | TRBJ1-1 | TRBV9
TGTGCCAGCAGCGACGGGAAACTCCAAGAGACCCAGTACTTC | CASSDGKLQETQYF | - | - | TRBJ2-5 | TRBV2
TGTGCCAGCAGTGACGCTAGCGGCACAGATACGCAGTATTTT | CASSDASGTDTQYF | - | - | TRBJ2-3 | TRBV6-4
TGTGCCAGCAGCTGGAAAGGTGGTAGGGACAGGGTTAACTATGGCTACACCTTC | CASSWKGGRDRVNYGYTF | TRBD1 | - | TRBJ1-2 | TRBV5-5
TGTGCCAGCAGAACAGGGAACGACAATCAGCCCCAGCATTTT | CASRTGNDNQPQHF | - | few | TRBJ1-5 | TRBV6-1
TGTGCCAGCAGGGCTAGCGGATCCTACGAGCAGTACTTC | CASRASGSYEQYF | TRBD2 | - | TRBJ2-7 | TRBV11-2
TGTGCCAGCAGCTTGGCGTCGGGGGTAGCCAAAAACATTCAGTACTTC | CASSLASGVAKNIQYF | - | few | TRBJ2-4 | TRBV5-6
TGTGCCAGCAGCCCAAAAGGGGATGAAAAACTGTTTTTT | CASSPKGDEKLFF | - | - | TRBJ1-4 | TRBV7-9
TGCGCCAGCAGCCATCGGGGAGATTACAATGAGCAGTTCTTC | CASSHRGDYNEQFF | - | - | TRBJ2-1 | TRBV4-1
TGTGCCTGGAGTCGACAGGGGTGCGAGCAGTACTTC | CAWSRQGCEQYF | TRBD1 | - | TRBJ2-7 | TRBV30
TGTGCCAGCAGCTTTTCAGAGGGGGCAGGAGGCTACACCTTC | CASSFSEGAGGYTF | TRBD1 | once | TRBJ1-2 | TRBV7-6